The 10 T cell receptor beta chains in this list originate from one sample, sequenced in a study of control samples from healthy donors and cancer patients. Repertoires were generated with immunoSEQ multiplex PCR, while TCRdb's copy carries only in-frame clones and drops some. In the table there are tens of thousands of clones, roughly 86% of which are singletons. The sample was PBMCs. Every receptor here comes from a woman in her fifties or sixties with head and neck cancer.

This chain links TRBV25-1 with TRBJ2-2; TRBD1 aligns across 7 bases. J was trimmed by 4 bases and V by 6 bases; bases with no gene match: 8. Germline CDR1 and CDR2: MGHDK and SYGVNS. CDR3 length: 15 residues. The CDR3 region is CASSRTGVSTGELFF. The CDR3 DNA reads as TGTGCCAGCAGCCGCACAGGGGTAAGCACCGGGGAGCTGTTTTTT.

V is TRBV12-3 or TRBV12-4 and J is TRBJ1-2, with a possible D match to TRBD1 (5 bases). The CDR3 runs to 13 residues. V lost 4 bases and J lost 7, with 13 bases in between. CDR3: CASSSSRVGGYTF. In DNA, the CDR3 is TGTGCCAGCAGTTCCAGCAGGGTTGGTGGCTACACCTTC.

The V call is TRBV9, the J call TRBJ1-3; unclear D gene. The germline V gene encodes CDR1 SGDLS and CDR2 YYNGEE. Trimming shortened V by 2 bases and J by 0 bases, and 12 bases separated the two germline ends. This CDR3 is built from 16 residues. The CDR3 loop is CASSVDWRPSGNTIYF. CDR3 bases: TGTGCCAGCAGCGTGGACTGGAGGCCCTCTGGAAACACCATATATTTT.

The chain is built from TRBV3-1 (or the pseudogene TRBV3-2) and TRBJ1-4; 7 bases match TRBD1. Trimming cost V 1 base and J 0 bases; bases outside gene matches: 14. The CDR3 spans 20 residues. Per the germline V gene, CDR1 is LGHDT and CDR2 is YNNKEL (reference sequence). The CDR3 spells CASSQGSRQGFRPTNEKLFF. Here the CDR3 DNA reads TGTGCCAGCAGCCAAGGGAGTCGACAGGGCTTTCGACCAACTAATGAAAAACTGTTTTTT.

This clone is labeled medium-sized. The rearrangement joins TRBV12-2 to TRBJ1-3. TRBV12-2 is assigned pseudogene status. The CDR3 is 16 residues long. This chain's CDR3 is CASRLGPGSSGNTIYF. The CDR3 DNA is TGTGCAAGTCGCTTAGGCCCCGGGAGCTCTGGAAACACCATATATTTT.

This rearrangement joins TRBV7-8 to TRBJ1-1; 9 nucleotides match TRBD1. CDR1 is SGHVS and CDR2 is FQNEAQ in the germline V gene. The CDR3 has 14 residues. J was trimmed by 5 bases and V by 5 bases; bases with no gene match: 6. DNA for the CDR3: TGTGCCAGCAGCATACAGGGGGCGCGTACTGAAGCTTTCTTT. This encodes CASSIQGARTEAFF.

V and J are TRBV24-1 and TRBJ2-1; TRBD2 matches 11 bases. The junction had 10 bases not matched to a gene; V was cut back by 4 bases and J by 9 bases. The CDR3 loop spans 16 amino acids. Germline values: CDR1 KGHDR, CDR2 SFDVKD. The CDR3 DNA reads TGTGCCACCAGTGAGGCCGTAGCGGGGGGGCAGGGTGAGCAGTTCTTC. Its protein product is CATSEAVAGGQGEQFF.

This rearrangement joins TRBV10-1 to TRBJ1-5; 9 bases align to TRBD1. CDR3 length: 15 residues. J gave up 6 bases and V 4 bases, and 7 bases lay outside the gene matches. The germline V gene encodes CDR1 WNHNN and CDR2 SYGVQD (reference sequence). The CDR3 DNA sequence: TGCGCCAGCAGTGGGTGGGGACAGGGAGTTCAGCCCCAGCATTTT. It yields the protein CASSGWGQGVQPQHF.

This clone was seen just once. The rearrangement joins TRBV15 to TRBJ1-4; no definite D call. V lost 0 bases to trimming and J lost 12 bases, with 11 bases between them. Germline values: CDR1 LNHNV, CDR2 YYDKDF (reference sequence). The CDR3 has 13 amino acids. This CDR3 reads CATSRDNVAELFF. CDR3 nucleotides: TGTGCCACCAGCAGAGATAACGTGGCGGAACTGTTTTTT.

The chain links TRBV5-1 to TRBJ1-1; 8 nucleotides line up with TRBD1. Per the germline V gene, CDR1 is SGHRS and CDR2 is YFSETQ. With V trimmed by 4 bases and J by 1 base, 3 bases remained unmatched. CDR3 length: 14 residues. CDR3 loop: CASSGTGANTEAFF. CDR3 nucleotide sequence: TGCGCCAGCAGCGGGACAGGAGCGAACACTGAAGCTTTCTTT.